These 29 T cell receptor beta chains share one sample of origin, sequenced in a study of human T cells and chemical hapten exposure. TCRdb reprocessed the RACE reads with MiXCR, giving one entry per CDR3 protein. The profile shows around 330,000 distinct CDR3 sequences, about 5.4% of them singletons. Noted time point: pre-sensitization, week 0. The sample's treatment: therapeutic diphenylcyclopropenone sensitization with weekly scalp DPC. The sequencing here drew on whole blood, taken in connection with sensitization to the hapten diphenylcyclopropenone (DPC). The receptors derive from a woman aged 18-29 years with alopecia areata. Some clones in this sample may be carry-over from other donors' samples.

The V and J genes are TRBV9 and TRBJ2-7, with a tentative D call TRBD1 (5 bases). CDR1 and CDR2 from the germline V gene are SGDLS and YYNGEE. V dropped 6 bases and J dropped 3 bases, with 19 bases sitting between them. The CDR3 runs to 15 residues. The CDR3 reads CASTPGATTYYEQYF. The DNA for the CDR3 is TGTGCCAGCACTCCTGGGGCGACAACCTACTACGAGCAGTACTTC.

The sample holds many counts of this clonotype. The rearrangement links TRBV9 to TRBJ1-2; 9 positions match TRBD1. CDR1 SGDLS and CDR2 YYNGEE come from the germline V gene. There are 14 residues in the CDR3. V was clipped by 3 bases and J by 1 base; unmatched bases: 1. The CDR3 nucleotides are TGTGCCAGCAGCGGGACAGGGGATAACTATGGCTACACCTTC. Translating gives CASSGTGDNYGYTF. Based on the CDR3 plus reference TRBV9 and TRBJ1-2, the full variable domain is DSGVTQTPKHLITATGQRVTLRCSPRSGDLSVYWYQQSLDQGLQFLIQYYNGEERAKGNILERFSAQQFPDLHSELNLSSLELGDSALYFCASSGTGDNYGYTFGSGTRLTVV.

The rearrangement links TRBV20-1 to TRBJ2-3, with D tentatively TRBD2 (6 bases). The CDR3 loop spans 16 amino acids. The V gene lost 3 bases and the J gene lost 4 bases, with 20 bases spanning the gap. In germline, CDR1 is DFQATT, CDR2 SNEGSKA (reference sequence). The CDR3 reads CSASELGGGVSDTQYF. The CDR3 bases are TGCAGTGCTAGTGAGCTAGGTGGCGGGGTATCAGATACGCAGTATTTT.

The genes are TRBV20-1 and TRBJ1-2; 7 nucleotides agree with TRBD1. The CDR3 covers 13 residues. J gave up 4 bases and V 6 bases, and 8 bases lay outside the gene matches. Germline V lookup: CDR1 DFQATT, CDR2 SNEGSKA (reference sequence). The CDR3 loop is CSAGSPGGYGYTF. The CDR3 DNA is TGCAGTGCGGGGAGTCCAGGGGGCTATGGCTACACCTTC.

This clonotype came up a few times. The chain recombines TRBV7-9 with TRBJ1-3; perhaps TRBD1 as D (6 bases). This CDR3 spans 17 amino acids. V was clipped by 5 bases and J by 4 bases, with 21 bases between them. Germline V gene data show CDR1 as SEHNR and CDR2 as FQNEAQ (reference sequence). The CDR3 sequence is CASSTYRVEGAGNTIYF. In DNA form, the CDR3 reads TGTGCCAGCAGCACCTACAGGGTCGAAGGGGCAGGAAACACCATATATTTT.

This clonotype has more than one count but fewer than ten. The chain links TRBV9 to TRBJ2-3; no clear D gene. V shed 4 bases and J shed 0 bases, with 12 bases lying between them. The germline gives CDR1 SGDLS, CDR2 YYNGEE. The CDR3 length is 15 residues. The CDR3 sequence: CASSSYLTSTDTQYF. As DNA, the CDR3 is TGTGCCAGCAGCTCTTATCTGACTAGCACAGATACGCAGTATTTT.

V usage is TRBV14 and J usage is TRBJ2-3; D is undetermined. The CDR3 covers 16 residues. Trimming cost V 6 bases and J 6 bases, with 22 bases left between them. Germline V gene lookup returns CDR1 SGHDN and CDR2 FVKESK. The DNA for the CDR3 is TGTGCCAGCAGTAAGAACGAGGATCGACCAGCCGATACGCAGTATTTT. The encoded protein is CASSKNEDRPADTQYF.

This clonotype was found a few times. The CDR3 bases are TGTGCCAGCAGCCCCTCCGACAGCCATAGCAATCAGCCCCAGCATTTT. The encoded protein is CASSPSDSHSNQPQHF. This chain connects TRBV7-8 to TRBJ1-5, with TRBD1 as a possible D gene (5 bases). Trimming stripped 5 bases from V and 0 bases from J, with 14 bases between. This CDR3 contains 16 residues. Germline CDR1 is SGHVS and CDR2 is FQNEAQ.

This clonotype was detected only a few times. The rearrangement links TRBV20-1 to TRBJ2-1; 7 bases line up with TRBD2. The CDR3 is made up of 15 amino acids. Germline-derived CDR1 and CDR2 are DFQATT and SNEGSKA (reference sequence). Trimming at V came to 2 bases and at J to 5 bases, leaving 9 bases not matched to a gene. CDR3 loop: CSARMVAGLNNEQFF. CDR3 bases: TGCAGTGCTAGAATGGTAGCGGGCCTCAACAATGAGCAGTTCTTC.

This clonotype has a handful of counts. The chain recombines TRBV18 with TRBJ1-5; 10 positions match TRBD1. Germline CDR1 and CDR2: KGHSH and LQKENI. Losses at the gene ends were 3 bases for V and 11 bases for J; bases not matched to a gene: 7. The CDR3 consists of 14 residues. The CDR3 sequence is CASSPGTGDLAQHF. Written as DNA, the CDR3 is TGTGCCAGCTCACCTGGGACAGGGGATTTGGCCCAGCATTTT.

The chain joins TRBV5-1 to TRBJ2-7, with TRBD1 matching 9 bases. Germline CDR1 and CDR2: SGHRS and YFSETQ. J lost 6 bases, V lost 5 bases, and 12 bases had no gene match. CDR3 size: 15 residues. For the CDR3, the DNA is TGCGCCAGCAGTCCCCGGACAGGGGAGCCGATCGAGCAGTACTTC. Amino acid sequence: CASSPRTGEPIEQYF.

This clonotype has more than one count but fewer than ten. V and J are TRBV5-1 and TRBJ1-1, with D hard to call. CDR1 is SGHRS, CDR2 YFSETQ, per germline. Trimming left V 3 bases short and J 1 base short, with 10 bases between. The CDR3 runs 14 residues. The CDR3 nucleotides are TGCGCCAGCAGCTACGACCGAGAGAACACTGAAGCTTTCTTT. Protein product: CASSYDRENTEAFF.

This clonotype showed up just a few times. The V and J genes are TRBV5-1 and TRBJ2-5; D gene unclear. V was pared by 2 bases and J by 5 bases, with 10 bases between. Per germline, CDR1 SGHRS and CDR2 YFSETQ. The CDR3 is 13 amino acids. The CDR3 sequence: CASSLISGETQYF. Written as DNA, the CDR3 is TGCGCCAGCAGCTTAATCTCCGGGGAGACCCAGTACTTC.

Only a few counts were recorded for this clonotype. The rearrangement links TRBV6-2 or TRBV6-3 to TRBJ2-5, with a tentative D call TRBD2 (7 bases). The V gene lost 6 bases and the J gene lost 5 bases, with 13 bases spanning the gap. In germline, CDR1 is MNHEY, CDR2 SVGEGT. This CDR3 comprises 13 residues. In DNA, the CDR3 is TGTGCCAGCAGACGGGGGGCAGGCGAGACCCAGTACTTC. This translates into CASRRGAGETQYF.

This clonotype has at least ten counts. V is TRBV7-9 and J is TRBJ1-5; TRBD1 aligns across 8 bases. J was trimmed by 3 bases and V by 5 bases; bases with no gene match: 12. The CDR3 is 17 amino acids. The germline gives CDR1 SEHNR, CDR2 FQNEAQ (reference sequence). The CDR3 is CASSIGQGDLYNQPQHF. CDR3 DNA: TGTGCCAGCAGCATAGGACAGGGCGACTTATACAATCAGCCCCAGCATTTT.

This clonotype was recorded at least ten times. CDR3 loop: CASSQDRALGEQYF. CDR3 DNA sequence: TGCGCCAGCAGCCAGGACAGGGCCCTCGGCGAGCAGTACTTC. The chain employs TRBV4-3 and TRBJ2-7; 8 bases align to TRBD1. The ends lost 3 bases at V and 6 bases at J; junction bases unmatched: 7. Germline V gene sequence: CDR1 LGHNA, CDR2 YSLEER. This CDR3 has 14 amino acids.

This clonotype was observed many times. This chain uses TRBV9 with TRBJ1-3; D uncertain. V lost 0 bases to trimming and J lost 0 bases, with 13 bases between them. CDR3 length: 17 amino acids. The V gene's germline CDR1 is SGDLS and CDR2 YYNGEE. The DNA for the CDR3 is TGTGCCAGCAGCGTAGCCGGGGTTCACCTCTCTGGAAACACCATATATTTT. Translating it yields CASSVAGVHLSGNTIYF.

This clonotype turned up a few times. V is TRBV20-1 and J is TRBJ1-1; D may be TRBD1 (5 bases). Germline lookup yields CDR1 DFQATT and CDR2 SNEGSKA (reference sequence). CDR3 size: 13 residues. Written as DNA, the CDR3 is TGCAGCGGGGCGCCGACGTCCTACCCTGAAGCTTTCTTT. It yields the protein CSGAPTSYPEAFF.

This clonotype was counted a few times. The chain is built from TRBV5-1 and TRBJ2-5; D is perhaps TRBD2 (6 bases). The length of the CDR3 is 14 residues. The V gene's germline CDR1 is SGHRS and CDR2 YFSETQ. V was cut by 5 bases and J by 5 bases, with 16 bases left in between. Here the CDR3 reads CASRFSGLAETQYF. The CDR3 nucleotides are TGCGCCAGCAGGTTTAGCGGCCTAGCGGAGACCCAGTACTTC.

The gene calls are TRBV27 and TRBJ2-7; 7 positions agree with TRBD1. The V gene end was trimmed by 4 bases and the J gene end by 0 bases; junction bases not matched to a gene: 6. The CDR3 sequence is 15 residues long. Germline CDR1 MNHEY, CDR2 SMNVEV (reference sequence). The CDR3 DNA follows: TGTGCCAGCAGTTCGAGACAGGGAACCTCCTACGAGCAGTACTTC. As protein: CASSSRQGTSYEQYF.

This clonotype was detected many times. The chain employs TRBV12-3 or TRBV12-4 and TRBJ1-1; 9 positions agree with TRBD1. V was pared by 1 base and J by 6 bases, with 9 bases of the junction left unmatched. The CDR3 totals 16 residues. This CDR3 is CASSLGTGVHWAEAFF. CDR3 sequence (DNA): TGTGCCAGCAGTTTAGGGACAGGGGTACATTGGGCTGAAGCTTTCTTT.

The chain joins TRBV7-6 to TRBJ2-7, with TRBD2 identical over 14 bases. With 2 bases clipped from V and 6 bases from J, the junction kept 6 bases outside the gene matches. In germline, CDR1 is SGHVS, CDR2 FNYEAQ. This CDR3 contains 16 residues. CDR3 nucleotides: TGTGCCAGCAGCTTAAATTCTGGACTAGCGGGAGGCGAGCAGTACTTC. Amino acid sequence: CASSLNSGLAGGEQYF.

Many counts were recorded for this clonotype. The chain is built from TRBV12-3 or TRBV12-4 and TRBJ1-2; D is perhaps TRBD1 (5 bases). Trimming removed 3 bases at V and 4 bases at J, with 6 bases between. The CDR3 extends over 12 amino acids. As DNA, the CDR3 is TGTGCCAGCAGTTTTGGGGGCTATGGCTACACCTTC. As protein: CASSFGGYGYTF.

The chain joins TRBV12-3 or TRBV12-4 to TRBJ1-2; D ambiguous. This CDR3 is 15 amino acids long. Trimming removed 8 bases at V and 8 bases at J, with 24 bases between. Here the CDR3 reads CASPLRRDYPAGYTF. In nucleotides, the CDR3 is TGTGCCAGCCCACTTAGGAGGGATTACCCCGCCGGCTACACCTTC.

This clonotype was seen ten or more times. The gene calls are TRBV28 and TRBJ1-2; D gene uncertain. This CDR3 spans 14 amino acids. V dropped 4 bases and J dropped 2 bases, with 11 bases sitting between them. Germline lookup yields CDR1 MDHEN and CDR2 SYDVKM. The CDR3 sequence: CASSSTETNYGYTF. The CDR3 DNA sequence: TGTGCCAGCAGTTCTACAGAAACCAACTATGGCTACACCTTC.

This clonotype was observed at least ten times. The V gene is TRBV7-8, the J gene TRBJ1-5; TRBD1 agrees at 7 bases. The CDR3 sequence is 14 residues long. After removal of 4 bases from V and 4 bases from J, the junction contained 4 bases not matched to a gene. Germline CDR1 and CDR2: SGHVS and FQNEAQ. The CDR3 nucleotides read TGTGCCAGCAGCTCGGAACAGGGGAATCAGCCCCAGCATTTT. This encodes CASSSEQGNQPQHF. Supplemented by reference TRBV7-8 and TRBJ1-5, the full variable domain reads GAGVSQSPRYKVAKRGQDVALRCDPISGHVSLFWYQQALGQGPEFLTYFQNEAQLDKSGLPSDRFFAERPEGSVSTLKIQRTQQEDSAVYLCASSSEQGNQPQHFGDGTRLSIL.

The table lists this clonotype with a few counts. The CDR3 coding sequence is TGCGCCAGCAGCTCGAACGGAGGGGCCTACAATGAGCAGTTCTTC. Translated, it gives CASSSNGGAYNEQFF. The chain uses TRBV5-1 and TRBJ2-1; maybe TRBD2 (6 bases). The length of the CDR3 is 15 residues. The V end was cut by 3 bases, the J end by 2 bases, with 12 bases between. Germline V gives CDR1 SGHRS, CDR2 YFSETQ.

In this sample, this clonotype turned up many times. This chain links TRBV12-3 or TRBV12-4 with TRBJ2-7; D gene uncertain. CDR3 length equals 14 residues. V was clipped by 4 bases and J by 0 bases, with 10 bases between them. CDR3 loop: CASSSDPGSYEQYF. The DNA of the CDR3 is TGTGCCAGCAGTTCGGACCCGGGCTCCTACGAGCAGTACTTC.

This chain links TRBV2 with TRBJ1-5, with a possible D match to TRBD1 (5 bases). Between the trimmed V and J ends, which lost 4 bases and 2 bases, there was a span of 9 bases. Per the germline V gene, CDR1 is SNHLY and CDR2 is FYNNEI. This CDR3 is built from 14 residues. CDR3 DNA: TGTGCCAGCAGTGGGGACGGACGCAATCAGCCCCAGCATTTT. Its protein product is CASSGDGRNQPQHF.